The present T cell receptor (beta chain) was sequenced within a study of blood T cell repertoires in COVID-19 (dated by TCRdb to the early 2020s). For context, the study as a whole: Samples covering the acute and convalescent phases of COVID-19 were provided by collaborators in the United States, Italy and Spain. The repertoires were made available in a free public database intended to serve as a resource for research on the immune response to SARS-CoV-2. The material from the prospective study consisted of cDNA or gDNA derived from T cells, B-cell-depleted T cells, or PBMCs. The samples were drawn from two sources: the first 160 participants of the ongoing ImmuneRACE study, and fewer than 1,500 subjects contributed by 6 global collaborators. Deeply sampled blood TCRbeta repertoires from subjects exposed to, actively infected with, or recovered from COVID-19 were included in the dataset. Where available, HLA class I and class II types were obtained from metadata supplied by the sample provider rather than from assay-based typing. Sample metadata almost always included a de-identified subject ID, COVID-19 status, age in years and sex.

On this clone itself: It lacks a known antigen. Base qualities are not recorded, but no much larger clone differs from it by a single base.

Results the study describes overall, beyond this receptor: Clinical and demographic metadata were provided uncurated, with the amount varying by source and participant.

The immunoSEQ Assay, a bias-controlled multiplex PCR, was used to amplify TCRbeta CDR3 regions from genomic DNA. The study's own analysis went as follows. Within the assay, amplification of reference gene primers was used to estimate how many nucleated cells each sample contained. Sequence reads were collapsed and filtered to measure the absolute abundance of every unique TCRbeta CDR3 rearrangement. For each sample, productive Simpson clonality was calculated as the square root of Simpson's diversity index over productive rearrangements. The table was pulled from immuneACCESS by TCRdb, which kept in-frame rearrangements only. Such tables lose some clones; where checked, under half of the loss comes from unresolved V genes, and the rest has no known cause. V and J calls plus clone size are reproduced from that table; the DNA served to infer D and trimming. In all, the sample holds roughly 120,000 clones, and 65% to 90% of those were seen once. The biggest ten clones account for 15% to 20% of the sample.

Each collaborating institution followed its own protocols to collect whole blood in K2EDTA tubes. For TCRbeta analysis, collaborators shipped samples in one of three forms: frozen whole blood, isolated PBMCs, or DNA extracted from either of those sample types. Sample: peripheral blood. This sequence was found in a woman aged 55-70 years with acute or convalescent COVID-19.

The nucleotide sequence reads as follows: TGCAGCGTTGATTACAGGGGAAGAGGAACAGATACGCAGTATTTT. Translated, this gives CSVDYRGRGTDTQYF. In this chain, TRBV29-1 is recombined with TRBJ2-3; TRBD1 lines up with 7 middle nucleotides. The CDR3 runs 15 residues from the cysteine to the phenylalanine. Only the CDR3 DNA stays, 45 bases, in frame from base 1. In the germline V gene, CDR1 corresponds to SQVTM and CDR2 to ANQGSEA. Unmatched junction bases come to 9, with V trimmed by 3 bases and J by 3 bases.